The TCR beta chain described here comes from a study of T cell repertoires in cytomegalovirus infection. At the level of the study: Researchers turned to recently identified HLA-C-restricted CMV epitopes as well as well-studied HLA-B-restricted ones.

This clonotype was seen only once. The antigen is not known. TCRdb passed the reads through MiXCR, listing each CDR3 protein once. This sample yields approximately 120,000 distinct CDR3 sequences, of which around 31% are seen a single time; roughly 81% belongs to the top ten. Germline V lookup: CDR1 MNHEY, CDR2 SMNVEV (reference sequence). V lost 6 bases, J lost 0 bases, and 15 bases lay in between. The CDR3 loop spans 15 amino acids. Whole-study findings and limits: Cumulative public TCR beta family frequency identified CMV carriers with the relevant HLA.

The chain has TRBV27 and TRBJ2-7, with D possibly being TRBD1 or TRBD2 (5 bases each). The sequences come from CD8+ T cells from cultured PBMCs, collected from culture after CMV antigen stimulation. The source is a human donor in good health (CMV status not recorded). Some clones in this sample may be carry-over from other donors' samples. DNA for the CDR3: TGTGCCAGCAGCGGGCGGTGGGACCTCTCCTACGAGCAGTACTTC. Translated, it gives CASSGRWDLSYEQYF.